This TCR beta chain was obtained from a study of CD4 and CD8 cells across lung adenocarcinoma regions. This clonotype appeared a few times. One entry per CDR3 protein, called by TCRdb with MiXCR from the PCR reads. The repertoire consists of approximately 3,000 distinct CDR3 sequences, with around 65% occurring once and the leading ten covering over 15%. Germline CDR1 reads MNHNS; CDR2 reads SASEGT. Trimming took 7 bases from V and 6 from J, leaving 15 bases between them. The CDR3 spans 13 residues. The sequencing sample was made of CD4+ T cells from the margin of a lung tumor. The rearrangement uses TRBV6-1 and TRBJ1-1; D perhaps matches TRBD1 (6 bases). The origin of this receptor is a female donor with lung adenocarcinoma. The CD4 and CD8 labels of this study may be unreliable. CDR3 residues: CASKSGGHSEAFF. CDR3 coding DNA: TGTGCCAGCAAGAGCGGGGGGCACTCTGAAGCTTTCTTT.